This passage covers 17 T cell receptor beta chains from one sample sequenced in a study of blood T cell repertoires in COVID-19. Only in-frame clones appear in the TCRdb table, and some are missing; sequencing was by immunoSEQ multiplex PCR. The data contain roughly 150,000 clones, around 82% of them singletons. Material for sequencing was peripheral blood. All receptors come from a man aged 70-80 years with active or convalescent COVID-19.

The V call is TRBV5-1, the J call TRBJ2-3, with 8 nucleotides matching TRBD2. The junction had 12 bases not matched to a gene; V was cut back by 4 bases and J by 5 bases. CDR3 length equals 16 residues. Germline CDR1 is SGHRS and CDR2 is YFSETQ. The CDR3 region has the DNA TGCGCCAGCAGCAAACCGGGACTAGTTCTCGGAGATACGCAGTATTTT. The encoded protein is CASSKPGLVLGDTQYF.

The chain has TRBV19 and TRBJ1-2, with D perhaps matching TRBD1 (5 bases). The germline V gene has CDR1 LNHDA and CDR2 SQIVND (reference sequence). The CDR3 spans 13 residues. V shed 7 bases and J shed 4 bases, with 13 bases lying between them. The CDR3: CASISSGGYGYTF. In DNA form, the CDR3 reads TGTGCCAGTATCTCTAGCGGGGGCTATGGCTACACCTTC.

The J gene is TRBJ1-6, the V gene TRBV11-2, with 7 bases lining up with TRBD1. J was trimmed by 7 bases and V by 0 bases; bases with no gene match: 3. Germline loops: CDR1 SGHAT, CDR2 FQNNGV. The CDR3 totals 15 residues. The DNA for the CDR3 is TGTGCCAGCAGCTTAGAAGGGGGCTGGAATTCACCCCTCCACTTT. It yields the protein CASSLEGGWNSPLHF.

For this clone: The sample has other DNA sequences that encode this CDR3 too. The chain joins TRBV4-1 to TRBJ1-5, with 7 positions matching TRBD1. J gave up 4 bases and V 3 bases, and 0 bases lay outside the gene matches. This CDR3 comprises 13 residues. Germline V CDR1 and CDR2: MGHRA, YSYEKL. The CDR3 sequence is CASSQDRNQPQHF. The CDR3 bases are TGCGCCAGCAGCCAGGACAGGAATCAGCCCCAGCATTTT.

V gene TRBV5-4 combines with J gene TRBJ1-3; 10 bases agree with TRBD1. Germline V gene sequence: CDR1 SGHNT, CDR2 YYREEE (reference sequence). The CDR3 is 16 amino acids. V lost 0 bases to trimming and J lost 3 bases; unmatched junction nucleotides: 3. DNA of the CDR3: TGTGCCAGCAGCTTGGGGACAGGGGGAAATGGAAACACCATATATTTT. It encodes CASSLGTGGNGNTIYF.

CDR3 nucleotide sequence: TGTGCCAGCAGCCCCCTGAGAGGGAACACTGAAGCTTTCTTT. Translating it yields CASSPLRGNTEAFF. The rearrangement links TRBV7-8 to TRBJ1-1; D gene unclear. Germline-derived CDR1 and CDR2 are SGHVS and FQNEAQ. CDR3 length equals 14 residues. V was trimmed by 5 bases and J by 1 base, leaving 11 bases between them. Variable domain in full (rest from reference TRBV7-8 and TRBJ1-1): GAGVSQSPRYKVAKRGQDVALRCDPISGHVSLFWYQQALGQGPEFLTYFQNEAQLDKSGLPSDRFFAERPEGSVSTLKIQRTQQEDSAVYLCASSPLRGNTEAFFGQGTRLTVV.

This clone was seen a single time. The chain uses TRBV4-3 and TRBJ1-2; the match to TRBD1 covers 8 bases. Germline lookup yields CDR1 LGHNA and CDR2 YSLEER. This CDR3 spans 20 amino acids. V was clipped by 4 bases and J by 2 bases; unmatched bases: 21. Here the CDR3 reads CASSRHLTRTGSADNYGYTF. The CDR3 DNA reads TGCGCCAGCAGCCGACACCTGACCCGGACAGGGAGCGCAGACAACTATGGCTACACCTTC.

The sample holds one count of this clone. The chain combines TRBV27 with TRBJ2-5; TRBD1 matches 7 bases. The CDR3 extends over 14 amino acids. With 5 bases clipped from V and 4 bases from J, the junction kept 7 bases outside the gene matches. Per germline, CDR1 MNHEY and CDR2 SMNVEV (reference sequence). CDR3 amino acids: CASSPSRTGETQYF. DNA of the CDR3: TGTGCCAGCAGTCCCTCCCGGACAGGAGAGACCCAGTACTTC.

This chain uses TRBV5-1 with TRBJ1-4, with TRBD1 identical over 11 bases. There are 15 residues in the CDR3. Germline CDR1 is SGHRS and CDR2 is YFSETQ. Germline trimming cut 3 bases from V and 7 bases from J; bases unmatched to any gene: 5. The CDR3 coding sequence is TGCGCCAGCAGCTCTTGGACAGGGGGCGGTGAAAAACTGTTTTTT. Translated: CASSSWTGGGEKLFF.

The chain couples TRBV7-2 to TRBJ1-5, with TRBD1 matching over 7 bases. The CDR3 runs to 16 residues. Germline V gene lookup returns CDR1 SGHTA and CDR2 FQGNSA. The J segment lost 2 bases and the V segment lost 5 bases, leaving 9 bases of the junction unmatched. CDR3 in DNA: TGTGCCAGCAGCATCTCAGGGGGTCGGCGCAATCAGCCCCAGCATTTT. Translation: CASSISGGRRNQPQHF.

The V gene is TRBV19, the J gene TRBJ2-3; D remains unclear. V shed 1 base and J shed 7 bases, with 12 bases lying between them. The length of the CDR3 is 14 residues. Germline V gives CDR1 LNHDA, CDR2 SQIVND (reference sequence). Here the CDR3 reads CASSIGQRVNTQYF. CDR3 nucleotide sequence: TGTGCCAGTAGTATAGGGCAGCGCGTTAATACGCAGTATTTT.

This sequence joins TRBV6-2 or TRBV6-3 and TRBJ1-2; TRBD1 matches at 7 bases. Germline trimming cut 5 bases from V and 4 bases from J; bases unmatched to any gene: 4. The CDR3 spans 13 residues. From germline, CDR1 is MNHEY and CDR2 SVGEGT. The CDR3 DNA reads as TGTGCCAGCAGTCGACAGGGCCGCTATGGCTACACCTTC. Amino acid sequence: CASSRQGRYGYTF.

Only a few counts were recorded for this clone. The rearrangement links TRBV3-1 (or the pseudogene TRBV3-2) to TRBJ2-7, with 11 nucleotides matching TRBD2. The trim removed 4 bases at V and 7 bases at J, leaving 12 bases unmatched. This CDR3 spans 16 amino acids. Germline V CDR1 and CDR2: LGHDT, YNNKEL (reference sequence). CDR3 amino acids: CASSREGASGRREQYF. The CDR3 DNA reads TGTGCCAGCAGCCGTGAAGGGGCTAGCGGGAGGAGGGAGCAGTACTTC.

To note about this clone: At one of its ends the junction is not consistent with the germline gene, which may arise from a read error. V gene TRBV13 combines with J gene TRBJ2-5; D unresolved. CDR3 size: 14 residues. Germline V gene sequence: CDR1 PRHDT, CDR2 FYEKMQ (reference sequence). In DNA form, the CDR3 reads TGTGCCAGCAGCTTAGGTCGGGTACCCTCGGCACCCCACTTC. It is translated as CASSLGRVPSAPHF. The full variable domain, rest sourced from reference TRBV13 and TRBJ2-5, is AAGVIQSPRHLIKEKRETATLKCYPIPRHDTVYWYQQGPGQDPQFLISFYEKMQSDKGSIPDRFSAQQFSDYHSELNMSSLELGDSALYFCASSLGRVPSAPHFGPGTRLLVL.

This clone was counted between two and nine times. The V and J genes are TRBV7-9 and TRBJ1-1; no clear D. The germline V and J ends were trimmed by 3 bases and 8 bases, with 10 bases remaining between them. CDR3 length equals 12 residues. Germline V gives CDR1 SEHNR, CDR2 FQNEAQ (reference sequence). CDR3 coding DNA: TGTGCCAGCAGCTTCTCGGTTACCGAAGCTTTCTTT. Residues: CASSFSVTEAFF. Full variable domain (missing parts from reference TRBV7-9 and TRBJ1-1): DTGVSQNPRHKITKRGQNVTFRCDPISEHNRLYWYRQTLGQGPEFLTYFQNEAQLEKSRLLSDRFSAERPKGSFSTLEIQRTEQGDSAMYLCASSFSVTEAFFGQGTRLTVV.

This clone has only a few counts. The V gene is TRBV7-2, the J gene TRBJ1-2; D unresolved. The CDR3 has 13 residues. The germline V gene encodes CDR1 SGHTA and CDR2 FQGNSA. Between the trimmed V and J ends, which lost 3 bases and 3 bases, there was a span of 8 bases. CDR3: CASSFDGDYGYTF. CDR3 bases: TGTGCCAGCAGCTTCGACGGGGACTATGGCTACACCTTC.

The J gene is TRBJ1-2, the V gene TRBV29-1; 7 bases map to TRBD1. Germline trimming cut 7 bases from V and 6 bases from J; bases unmatched to any gene: 17. Germline lookup yields CDR1 SQVTM and CDR2 ANQGSEA. The CDR3 totals 15 residues. DNA for the CDR3: TGCAGCGGTTGGGTCAACGGTGGGACAGCTGATGGCTACACCTTC. Amino acids: CSGWVNGGTADGYTF.